This TCR beta chain was sequenced for a study of human T cells and chemical hapten exposure (dated by TCRdb to about 2021). Some background on the complete study: For sensitization, 2% DPC in acetone was applied to a 2 cm by 2 cm area of upper inner arm skin. Throughout the study period of 20 to 25 weeks, patients also received therapeutic DPC doses to the scalp every week. Patch testing was performed on the upper back with Finn chambers containing 0.01% DPC, and the patch tests were scored after 6 days according to International Contact Dermatitis Research Group standards. Alopecia areata with under or over 50% scalp involvement, alopecia totalis and alopecia universalis were represented in the patient cohort, which was mostly female. The libraries were sequenced as a pool, and the TCR yield per sample differed mostly because of small variations in library volumes within the pool. Peripheral blood TCR repertoire changes were tracked in vivo in alopecia patients during primary and secondary sensitization to the hapten diphenylcyclopropenone (DPC). Patient blood was sampled pre-sensitization (week 0) and at 2, 6 and about 24 weeks after DPC sensitization. Twenty-nine alopecia patients provided blood for TCR sequencing at one to four time points (pre-sensitization, 2, 6 and 24 weeks).

General study outcomes and caveats: Compared with pre-sensitization or healthy control sets, expanded TCRs formed significantly more large CDR3 similarity clusters, which is consistent with antigen-driven responses. No change with DPC sensitization was found in the number of TCRs above 1 in 1000 frequency, and no evidence of global repertoire structure alterations was found. After repeated subsampling, the strength of the expansion versus patch-test correlation and the threshold at which it became significant changed. Because every patient had alopecia, a presumed autoimmune disease, the patients' immune response might differ from that of healthy individuals. The number of PT1 expanded TCRs positively correlated with patch test score, significant at thresholds 8, 16 and 32 but not 4.

The CDR3 sequence holds 13 residues, the cysteine and phenylalanine included. Just the 39-base CDR3 DNA is kept, in frame starting at base 1. V is pared back by 1 base and J by 5 bases, with 8 bases lying between the germline termini. A remark on this clonotype: Its antigen remains undetermined. No much larger clonotype is one base removed from it; base qualities were not supplied.

Read against the paper, the sample's time point label means: patch test 3, about 24 weeks after DPC sensitization. This specimen's treatment or condition label, interpreted: therapeutic diphenylcyclopropenone sensitization with weekly scalp DPC. Blood at each patch-test visit was drawn before the patch test was applied. To be eligible, patients had to be aged 18 to 70, diagnosed with alopecia and judged suitable for DPC therapy, while pregnant patients were excluded. Total RNA was extracted from unfractionated whole blood that had been collected in Tempus Blood RNA tubes. Libraries came from RACE. Sequenced on a NextSeq 500. Library preparation attached unique molecular identifiers to individual cDNA molecules for quantitative, reproducible TCR counting. Each blood RNA sample was used to sequence both TCR alpha and TCR beta chains. The original methods were these. Samples had a median of roughly 100,000 TCRs, with a range from about 23,224 to 750,000. The Decombinator software suite was used to annotate V, J and CDR3 in the TCR reads. For PS versus PT1 abundance plots, all samples were subsampled to the same number of TCRs (28,000). TCRs were defined as expanded if absent before sensitization and observed at least eight times at the 2-week time point. TCRdb itself trimmed the public reads at Q25 with fastp, ran MiXCR and retained productive beta chains. When rows share a CDR3 protein, they turn into one entry using the most common DNA and genes. TCRdb assigned the V and J calls; the authors' analysis was not used. For this sample there are some 62,000 distinct CDR3 sequences; approximately 11% appear just once. Of the sample, 2% to 3% is held by the ten largest clones.

The sample in question was whole blood, obtained in connection with sensitization to the hapten diphenylcyclopropenone (DPC). The clonotype was recovered from a woman between 25 and 40 years old with alopecia areata. Some clones in this sample may be carry-over from other donors' samples. The V and J segments used are TRBV12-3 or TRBV12-4 and TRBJ1-1; too little of a D gene remains to name it. CDR3 protein: CASSLGWRTEAFF. The base sequence is TGTGCCAGCAGTTTAGGTTGGCGGACTGAAGCTTTCTTT.